Sequencing of this TCR beta chain was carried out in a study of radiotherapy plus CTLA-4 blockade in lung cancer. Study-wide background: Among all patients, approximately 17% showed objective responses, while roughly 28% had disease control.

This CDR3 spans 13 amino acids. The V and J ends lost 2 bases and 1 base respectively, with 5 bases between them. The germline V gene has CDR1 LNHDA and CDR2 SQIVND (reference sequence). For this clone: Its antigen is not known.

Study-wide points: Among reported predictors of response, early blood T cell clone dynamics with interferon-beta performed best.

Measured with immunoSEQ multiplex PCR; TCRdb has only the in-frame clones, and not every one. The data contain roughly 100,000 clones, about 85% of them seen just once; the ten biggest clones take up under 2.5%. The receptor was derived from a human donor with non-small cell lung cancer that progressed on radiotherapy plus ipilimumab. Some clones in this sample may be carry-over from other donors' samples. The rearrangement uses TRBV19 and TRBJ1-2; D is uncertain. The sample consisted of peripheral blood, taken from a patient treated with radiotherapy plus ipilimumab. DNA for the CDR3: TGTGCCAGTAGTATATCTCTTAACTATGGCTACACCTTC. It encodes CASSISLNYGYTF. Looking up the rest from reference TRBV19 and TRBJ1-2 gives the full variable domain: DGGITQSPKYLFRKEGQNVTLSCEQNLNHDAMYWYRQDPGQGLRLIYYSQIVNDFQKGDIAEGYSVSREKKESFPLTVTSAQKNPTAFYLCASSISLNYGYTFGSGTRLTVV.